The source of this TCR beta chain is a study of cytomegalovirus exposure and HLA in healthy donors. General study points: From TCR beta sequences, most subjects' HLA-A and HLA-B alleles were reportedly predicted accurately.

Donors sampled were nominally healthy, though unrecorded immune exposures were likely. Germline trimming cut 1 base from V and 8 bases from J; bases unmatched to any gene: 8. CDR1 and CDR2 from the germline V gene are LGHNA and YSLEER. This CDR3 contains 16 residues. The PCR made use of 60 Vbeta and 13 Jbeta primers. Sequencing was performed with immunoSEQ multiplex PCR; in TCRdb, only in-frame clones are kept and a portion is missing. This sample has around 140,000 clones; approximately 73% occur once, and the top ten carry approximately 1.6%. This clone was counted only a few times. Its antigen is not identified.

This TCR derives from a woman aged 18-29 years in good health and CMV-seronegative. The chain employs TRBV4-3 and TRBJ1-4; 9 positions agree with TRBD1. Sequenced sample: PBMCs. The DNA of the CDR3 is TGCGCCAGCAGCCAAGGATGGGGACAGGGTAGGGAAAAACTGTTTTTT. It translates to CASSQGWGQGREKLFF.